Described below is a single TCR beta chain sequence and its context. The table lists this clonotype with many counts. Its antigen remains unidentified. No per-base quality is available; no much larger clone lies one base away. TCR beta CDR3 regions were amplified from RNA transcripts. The first round of RT-PCR for the TCR CDR3 was performed with the HTBI primer set and the Qiagen OneStep RT-PCR kit. Libraries were constructed in a second round of multiplex PCR, after which size selection and purification were performed. The libraries were sequenced on an Illumina HiSeq2000 using paired-end 100 bp reads. From the authors' description of their analysis: Raw data were processed with SOAPnuke, discarding reads with adapters, uncalled bases, mean Phred below 15, or no exact constant-primer or identifier match. High-quality paired reads were merged using COPE v1.2.5, and each unique nucleotide sequence was defined as a clonotype. MiTCR v1.1 was used to align the clonotypes against IMGT TRBV, TRBD and TRBJ reference segments. The analysis included only V-J combinations with a frequency above 0.0001, which together covered about 99% of the repertoires. The TCS score was defined as the ratio of F50 (clonal expansion) to E x V (chaos), calculated using BLOSUM62-based TCRdist between CDR3 peptides within each V-J. Welch's t-statistics and random forest reduced approximately 520 V-J features to about 13, which were used in a naive Bayes classifier (R e1071). Starting from the raw public reads, TCRdb applied fastp trimming at Q25, assembled clones with MiXCR and retained in-frame beta chains. Every CDR3 protein is listed once, alongside the most common genes and DNA of its rows. What appears here as the V and J calls and clone size reflects TCRdb's work, not the paper's. The sample table shows under 650,000 distinct CDR3 sequences, and 15% to 20% are seen once. The ten largest make up 3.8% of the sample.

The data are from a study of T cells in Graves' hyperthyroidism and ophthalmopathy (dated by TCRdb to between 2017 and 2020). Concerning the study at large: Peripheral blood samples were taken at the time of initial diagnosis, prior to any treatment. To identify TCR V-J signatures that set the groups apart, the researchers used a discovery cohort of approximately 98 patients, made up of 40 to 45 with Graves' ophthalmopathy and 57 with stable Graves' hyperthyroidism. Prospective prediction of ophthalmopathy was tested in an independent validation cohort of 18 hyperthyroidism patients and around 16 patients who later progressed to ophthalmopathy. The 75 to 100 discovery patients were divided at random into training and test sets in a 7:3 ratio. In addition, the study compared T-cell repertoires in thyroid tissue and in blood from a handful of Graves' hyperthyroidism patients. Following sampling, methimazole starting at 30 mg daily was given to hyperthyroidism patients, and high-dose intravenous methylprednisolone was given to ophthalmopathy patients. The paper describes TCR Vbeta CDR3 sequencing of about 140 peripheral blood samples, made up of 43 ophthalmopathy patients, some 76 hyperthyroidism patients and about 17 progressor patients.

The paper's findings and limits, for the study overall: A model built on a 13 V-J signature distinguished ophthalmopathy from stable hyperthyroidism, reaching approximately 89% sensitivity and 81.08% specificity in cross-validation and 80%/75% in testing. Most expanded thyroid clonotypes (frequency above 0.001) were also found in blood, which suggests that blood repertoires may mirror thyroid immune responses. Sample size was not statistically predetermined, and investigators were not blinded to group allocation. During validation, the model predicted progression to ophthalmopathy a median of about 6.5 months ahead of onset, with approximately 71% sensitivity and under 85% specificity.

Stable Graves' hyperthyroidism was defined as the absence of progression to ophthalmopathy over 18 months of follow-up. Hyperthyroidism patients were newly diagnosed, with disease duration under 2 months, and aged 18 to 65 years. The study excluded patients with uncontrolled infections, other autoimmune diseases, pregnancy or lactation. Diagnoses were established on the basis of clinical symptoms, serum thyroxine and TRAb, thyroid ultrasound, and orbital computed tomography. PBMCs were separated from roughly 9.6 ml of fresh peripheral blood using Ficoll-Paque density gradient centrifugation. Total RNA was extracted with Trizol reagent, and quality was checked on an Agilent 2100 Bioanalyzer. Via the germline V gene, CDR1 is MDHEN and CDR2 SYDVKM. Trimmed from V: 3 bases; trimmed from J: 3 bases; junction bases lacking a gene match: 8. The CDR3 sequence holds 15 residues, the cysteine and phenylalanine included. Here the CDR3 DNA is all that survives: 45 bases in frame from base 1.

Here the chain combines TRBV28 and TRBJ2-7; the junction holds 7 bases that match TRBD2. The TCR comes from a woman aged 25 to 39 with Graves' hyperthyroidism. Sequenced material: blood. The nucleotides are TGTGCCAGCAGTTTGCTAAGCGGGGAAGGCTACGAGCAGTACTTC. Its protein is CASSLLSGEGYEQYF.